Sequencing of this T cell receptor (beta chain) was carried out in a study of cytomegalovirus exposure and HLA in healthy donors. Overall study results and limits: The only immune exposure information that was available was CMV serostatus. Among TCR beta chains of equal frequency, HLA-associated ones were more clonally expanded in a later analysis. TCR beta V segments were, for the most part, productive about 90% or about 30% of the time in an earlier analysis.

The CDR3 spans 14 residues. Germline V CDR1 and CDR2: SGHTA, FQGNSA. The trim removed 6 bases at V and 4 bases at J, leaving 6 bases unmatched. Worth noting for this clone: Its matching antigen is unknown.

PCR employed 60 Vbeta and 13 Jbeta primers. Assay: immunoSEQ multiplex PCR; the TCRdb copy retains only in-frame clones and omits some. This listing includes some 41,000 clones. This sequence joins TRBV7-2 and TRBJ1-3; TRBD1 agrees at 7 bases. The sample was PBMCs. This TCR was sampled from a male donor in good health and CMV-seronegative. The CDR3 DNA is TGTGCCAGCAGATCGACAGGGTCGGGAAACACCATATATTTT. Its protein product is CASRSTGSGNTIYF.